What follows describes a single TCR beta chain. The data originate from a study of Ad26.COV2.S vaccination and SARS-CoV-2 variants. This sample's treatment: around 19 received Ad26.COV2.S at low or high dose, single or two shots; five or six received placebo; per-sample allocation not given. The samples were gathered on day 63 after the first injection of vaccine or placebo. Libraries were prepared by immunoSEQ multiplex PCR; TCRdb keeps only in-frame clonotypes and omits some of them. The sample holds around 340,000 clones, about 87% seen once. The sample consisted of peripheral blood, taken in a trial of Ad26.COV2.S vaccine versus placebo. This receptor was identified in a person aged 18 to 59 who received the Ad26.COV2.S COVID-19 vaccine or a placebo.

The CDR3 DNA reads as TGTGCCAGCAGCCGCAGACAGGGGGCGAGCTACGAGCAGTACTTC. Protein sequence: CASSRRQGASYEQYF. The chain joins TRBV5-5 to TRBJ2-7; TRBD1 agrees at 10 bases. CDR3 length equals 15 residues. V shed 4 bases and J 3 bases; nucleotides not matched to a gene: 7. From germline, CDR1 is SGHKS and CDR2 YYEKEE (reference sequence).